The 18 T cell receptor beta chains below were found in one sample sequenced in a study of response to subunit inactivated influenza vaccine. Using its own MiXCR run on the RT-PCR reads, TCRdb lists one record per CDR3 protein. Of about 540,000 distinct CDR3 sequences in the sample, under 25% are singletons; the top ten hold 2.8%. The same data also went into a second study, on T cells expressing NK-cell markers. As that study records: The authors generated TCR beta cDNA through 5'RACE template switching with UMIs.

Sequenced here: CD4+ T cells sorted from PBMCs, sampled roughly 13 days after vaccination. The receptors stem from a man between 45 and 60 years old who received an inactivated influenza vaccine.

J is TRBJ2-6 and V is TRBV27; 7 positions match TRBD1. The germline V gene has CDR1 MNHEY and CDR2 SMNVEV (reference sequence). The CDR3 runs to 20 residues. The junction had 16 bases not matched to a gene; V was cut back by 1 base and J by 4 bases. CDR3 loop: CASSLFRPRGLRRGANVLTF. CDR3 nucleotides: TGTGCCAGCAGTTTATTTCGCCCCAGGGGGTTGAGGAGAGGGGCCAACGTCCTGACTTTC. Looking up the rest from reference TRBV27 and TRBJ2-6 gives the full variable domain: EAQVTQNPRYLITVTGKKLTVTCSQNMNHEYMSWYRQDPGLGLRQIYYSMNVEVTDKGDVPEGYKVSRKEKRNFPLILESPSPNQTSLYFCASSLFRPRGLRRGANVLTFGAGSRLTVL.

This rearrangement joins TRBV7-2 to TRBJ1-5; D perhaps matches TRBD1 (5 bases). Germline lookup yields CDR1 SGHTA and CDR2 FQGNSA. Trimming took off 3 bases at V and 7 bases at J, with 13 bases between the two ends. CDR3 size: 14 residues. CDR3 residues: CASSFNPGRQPQHF. CDR3 sequence (DNA): TGTGCCAGCAGCTTCAACCCAGGGCGCCAGCCCCAGCATTTT.

The genes are TRBV15 and TRBJ2-7; D ambiguous. CDR3 length: 13 residues. The V gene's germline CDR1 is LNHNV and CDR2 YYDKDF (reference sequence). Trimming left V 4 bases short and J 5 bases short, with 12 bases between. In DNA form, the CDR3 reads TGTGCCACCAGCACGGTGGGTGCGGACGAGCAGTACTTC. This sequence encodes CATSTVGADEQYF.

The chain joins TRBV28 to TRBJ2-7; D may match TRBD1 or TRBD2 (5 bases each). The length of the CDR3 is 12 residues. CDR1 MDHEN and CDR2 SYDVKM come from the germline V gene. The V and J ends lost 7 bases and 3 bases respectively, with 10 bases between them. DNA of the CDR3: TGTGCCAGCACGAGGGGAAACTACGAGCAGTACTTC. This codes for CASTRGNYEQYF. Drawing the rest from reference TRBV28 and TRBJ2-7, the complete variable domain is DVKVTQSSRYLVKRTGEKVFLECVQDMDHENMFWYRQDPGLGLRLIYFSYDVKMKEKGDIPEGYSVSREKKERFSLILESASTNQTSMYLCASTRGNYEQYFGPGTRLTVT.

This clonotype was seen more than once but under ten times. V usage is TRBV11-2 and J usage is TRBJ2-4, with 9 bases matching TRBD2. Per germline, CDR1 SGHAT and CDR2 FQNNGV. The CDR3 is 15 residues long. With 2 bases clipped from V and 8 bases from J, the junction kept 7 bases outside the gene matches. The CDR3 here is CASSLNARGGHIQYF. DNA for the CDR3: TGTGCCAGCAGCTTAAACGCGCGGGGGGGGCACATTCAGTACTTC.

The chain recombines TRBV5-1 with TRBJ2-1; 11 bases map to TRBD2. The trim removed 4 bases at V and 8 bases at J, leaving 8 bases unmatched. The CDR3 runs 15 residues. Germline lookup yields CDR1 SGHRS and CDR2 YFSETQ. CDR3 in amino acids: CASSPTSGGRDEQFF. For the CDR3, the DNA is TGCGCCAGCAGCCCAACTAGCGGGGGTCGCGATGAGCAGTTCTTC.

The J gene is TRBJ2-6, the V gene TRBV5-1; D is possibly TRBD1 (6 bases). Germline CDR1 SGHRS, CDR2 YFSETQ. V lost 6 bases to trimming and J lost 0 bases, with 13 bases between them. The CDR3 covers 16 residues. In DNA form, the CDR3 reads TGCGCCAGCATTGGACAGTCACCCTCTGGGGCCAACGTCCTGACTTTC. Translating gives CASIGQSPSGANVLTF.

This chain joins TRBV7-2 and TRBJ2-3, with 9 bases aligning to TRBD2. Per the germline V gene, CDR1 is SGHTA and CDR2 is FQGNSA. Germline trimming cut 4 bases from V and 4 bases from J; bases unmatched to any gene: 9. CDR3 length: 16 residues. The CDR3 reads CASSYPSGKDPDTQYF. CDR3 nucleotides: TGTGCCAGCAGCTACCCTAGCGGGAAAGATCCAGATACGCAGTATTTT.

The chain employs TRBV6-2 or TRBV6-3 and TRBJ2-5, with a tentative D call TRBD1 (6 bases). Looked up from germline, CDR1 is MNHEY and CDR2 is SVGEGT. This CDR3 comprises 18 residues. Trimming stripped 0 bases from V and 1 base from J, with 18 bases between. CDR3 region: CASSYSSRGGPAQETQYF. The CDR3 bases are TGTGCCAGCAGTTACTCGAGCAGAGGGGGACCAGCCCAAGAGACCCAGTACTTC.

The chain carries TRBV20-1 and TRBJ2-3, with 9 bases fitting TRBD2. This CDR3 has 16 residues. Germline assignment: CDR1 DFQATT and CDR2 SNEGSKA (reference sequence). Losses at the gene ends were 5 bases for V and 0 bases for J; bases not matched to a gene: 9. Here the CDR3 reads CSASQASGKSTDTQYF. The CDR3 region has the DNA TGCAGTGCTTCACAAGCTAGCGGGAAGAGCACAGATACGCAGTATTTT.

This chain joins TRBV6-1 and TRBJ2-3; 14 bases are shared with TRBD2. The germline V gene has CDR1 MNHNS and CDR2 SASEGT. V lost 4 bases, J lost 4 bases, and 10 bases stayed unmatched. The CDR3 length is 18 residues. CDR3 sequence: CASSGAGTSGSWSDTQYF. CDR3 nucleotides: TGTGCCAGCAGTGGAGCCGGGACTAGCGGGAGTTGGTCAGATACGCAGTATTTT.

This clonotype was recorded a few times. V and J are TRBV5-6 and TRBJ2-1; 11 nucleotides line up with TRBD2. The CDR3 contains 17 residues. Losses at the gene ends were 4 bases for V and 6 bases for J; bases not matched to a gene: 12. CDR1 and CDR2 (germline): SGHDT, YYEEEE. The DNA for the CDR3 is TGTGCCAGCAGCATTGGACCAACTAGCGGGGGTTCCAATGAGCAGTTCTTC. This sequence encodes CASSIGPTSGGSNEQFF.

This sequence joins TRBV20-1 and TRBJ2-7, with unresolved D. Trimming cost V 1 base and J 0 bases, with 10 bases left between them. CDR3 length equals 14 residues. The germline V gene encodes CDR1 DFQATT and CDR2 SNEGSKA (reference sequence). The CDR3 region is CSARAPQISYEQYF. CDR3 DNA: TGCAGTGCTAGAGCCCCTCAGATCTCCTACGAGCAGTACTTC.

The chain carries TRBV6-2 or TRBV6-3 and TRBJ2-7; 11 nucleotides line up with TRBD2. The length of the CDR3 is 13 residues. Germline V gene lookup returns CDR1 MNHEY and CDR2 SVGEGT. The trim removed 6 bases at V and 5 bases at J, leaving 3 bases unmatched. CDR3: CASRSSGRNEQYF. The CDR3 region has the DNA TGTGCCAGCAGGTCTAGCGGGAGGAACGAGCAGTACTTC.

The V call is TRBV20-1, the J call TRBJ1-4; D gene unclear. The V and J ends lost 0 bases and 0 bases respectively, with 11 bases between them. Germline CDR1 and CDR2: DFQATT and SNEGSKA (reference sequence). The CDR3 is 16 amino acids. The CDR3 DNA is TGCAGTGCTAGAGAGGTTCGAGGGACAACTAATGAAAAACTGTTTTTT. It yields the protein CSAREVRGTTNEKLFF.

In this sample, this clonotype turned up many times. The rearrangement links TRBV15 to TRBJ2-2; D uncertain. V lost 3 bases to trimming and J lost 6 bases, with 8 bases between them. This CDR3 has 13 residues. The germline V gene encodes CDR1 LNHNV and CDR2 YYDKDF (reference sequence). The CDR3 protein is CATSSSKAGELFF. The CDR3, as DNA: TGTGCCACCAGCAGTAGTAAGGCCGGGGAGCTGTTTTTT.

V and J are TRBV12-3 or TRBV12-4 and TRBJ2-7; D is perhaps TRBD2 (5 bases). Deletions cut 2 bases from V and 5 bases from J, with 19 bases between. This CDR3 contains 16 residues. The CDR3 DNA reads as TGTGCCAGCAGTTTACCGTCGGGGTTCGGATTAAACGAGCAGTACTTC. The encoded protein is CASSLPSGFGLNEQYF.

The chain is built from TRBV11-2 and TRBJ2-1, with 10 bases lining up with TRBD2. This CDR3 has 14 amino acids. Germline trimming cut 4 bases from V and 9 bases from J; bases unmatched to any gene: 6. CDR1 is SGHAT and CDR2 is FQNNGV in the germline V gene. The CDR3 DNA reads as TGTGCCAGCAGCTCCGCATCTAGCGGGGGTGAGCAGTTCTTC. Amino acids: CASSSASSGGEQFF.